Each of the 16 T cell receptor beta chains below was sequenced from the same sample in a study of blood T cell repertoires in COVID-19. The method was immunoSEQ multiplex PCR; TCRdb's version includes in-frame clones alone and lacks a portion of them. The top ten hold 3.5% to 4% of the sample, which has about 120,000 clones, 90% seen once. The source material was peripheral blood. These receptors were taken from a woman aged 60 to 75 with COVID-19, enrolled during active disease.

This sequence joins TRBV5-1 and TRBJ2-2, with 8 bases lining up with TRBD1. J was trimmed by 0 bases and V by 4 bases; bases with no gene match: 2. The CDR3 contains 15 residues. CDR1 SGHRS and CDR2 YFSETQ come from the germline V gene. The CDR3 protein is CASSKGQANTGELFF. The CDR3 region has the DNA TGCGCCAGCAGCAAGGGACAGGCGAACACCGGGGAGCTGTTTTTT. Using reference TRBV5-1 and TRBJ2-2 for the parts outside the CDR3, the full variable domain is KAGVTQTPRYLIKTRGQQVTLSCSPISGHRSVSWYQQTPGQGLQFLFEYFSETQRNKGNFPGRFSGRQFSNSRSEMNVSTLELGDSALYLCASSKGQANTGELFFGEGSRLTVL.

CDR3 loop: CASSPRGGGTEAFF. The CDR3 region has the DNA TGTGCCAGCAGCCCCCGGGGGGGAGGAACTGAAGCTTTCTTT. The chain is built from TRBV11-3 and TRBJ1-1, with D perhaps TRBD1 (5 bases). Trimming took off 5 bases at V and 5 bases at J, with 15 bases between the two ends. This CDR3 is built from 14 residues. Germline V CDR1 and CDR2: SGHNT, YENEEA.

The chain carries TRBV4-1 and TRBJ2-4; TRBD1 might be the D (6 bases). Germline V gene data show CDR1 as MGHRA and CDR2 as YSYEKL. The CDR3 sequence is 13 residues long. V gave up 0 bases and J gave up 6 bases, with 6 bases separating them. In DNA form, the CDR3 reads TGCGCCAGCAGCCAAGAAGGGGGAAACATTCAGTACTTC. Its translation: CASSQEGGNIQYF.

The genes are TRBV7-9 and TRBJ1-4, with D perhaps matching TRBD1 (5 bases). There are 13 residues in the CDR3. Germline CDR1 SEHNR, CDR2 FQNEAQ (reference sequence). V lost 3 bases and J 8 bases, leaving 10 bases between the germline ends. The DNA of the CDR3 is TGTGCCAGCAGCTTGGGGCGGGAAGAAAAACTGTTTTTT. Translating it yields CASSLGREEKLFF.

The chain uses TRBV4-1 and TRBJ1-1; D might be TRBD1 (6 bases). This CDR3 has 15 amino acids. CDR1 and CDR2 from the germline V gene are MGHRA and YSYEKL. V shed 0 bases and J shed 4 bases, with 12 bases lying between them. The CDR3 DNA follows: TGCGCCAGCAGCCAAGAGAGAAACAGGGCCACTGAAGCTTTCTTT. Translating gives CASSQERNRATEAFF.

The chain recombines TRBV14 with TRBJ1-4; 7 positions match TRBD1. Looked up from germline, CDR1 is SGHDN and CDR2 is FVKESK. The V and J ends lost 3 bases and 4 bases, in that order; junction bases with no gene match: 5. The CDR3 spans 15 residues. CDR3 amino acids: CASSHQTGSNEKLFF. CDR3 in DNA: TGTGCCAGCAGCCACCAGACAGGGAGTAATGAAAAACTGTTTTTT.

V is TRBV19 and J is TRBJ1-5; TRBD1 might be the D (5 bases). The CDR3 runs to 16 residues. Germline V gene data show CDR1 as LNHDA and CDR2 as SQIVND (reference sequence). V lost 1 base and J 6 bases, leaving 16 bases between the germline ends. CDR3 in amino acids: CASSIALGGVRQPQHF. The CDR3 nucleotides read TGTGCCAGTAGTATAGCCCTGGGGGGGGTACGTCAGCCCCAGCATTTT.

The sample holds one count of this clone. J is TRBJ2-2 and V is TRBV27, with TRBD1 as a possible D gene (5 bases). The germline V gene has CDR1 MNHEY and CDR2 SMNVEV (reference sequence). Trimming took 6 bases from V and 4 from J, leaving 12 bases between them. The CDR3 covers 14 residues. The CDR3 is CASRYDRSTGELFF. DNA of the CDR3: TGTGCCAGCAGATACGACAGAAGCACCGGGGAGCTGTTTTTT.

This chain connects TRBV7-9 to TRBJ2-5, with 7 bases that match TRBD1. The CDR3 has 14 residues. After removal of 2 bases from V and 1 base from J, the junction contained 1 base not matched to a gene. Looked up from germline, CDR1 is SEHNR and CDR2 is FQNEAQ (reference sequence). The CDR3 DNA reads as TGTGCCAGCAGCTTAAGGACAGGCCAAGAGACCCAGTACTTC. Protein product: CASSLRTGQETQYF.

The genes are TRBV29-1 and TRBJ2-2; a weak D match, TRBD1 (6 bases). The V and J ends lost 5 bases and 8 bases respectively, with 9 bases between them. CDR1 is SQVTM, CDR2 ANQGSEA, per germline. The CDR3 spans 11 residues. CDR3 loop: CSVQGTGELFF. In DNA form, the CDR3 reads TGCAGCGTTCAGGGGACGGGGGAGCTGTTTTTT.

This rearrangement joins TRBV5-1 to TRBJ1-2; 8 bases match TRBD1. The trim removed 6 bases at V and 2 bases at J, leaving 9 bases unmatched. Germline V lookup: CDR1 SGHRS, CDR2 YFSETQ. The CDR3 consists of 15 residues. The CDR3 loop is CASMDRDGGNYGYTF. Here the CDR3 DNA reads TGCGCCAGCATGGACAGGGACGGGGGGAACTATGGCTACACCTTC.

The chain carries TRBV6-5 and TRBJ1-6; D remains unclear. Trimming took off 4 bases at V and 3 bases at J, with 10 bases between the two ends. This CDR3 has 15 residues. Germline loops: CDR1 MNHEY, CDR2 SVGAGI. The CDR3: CASSSGRNYNSPLHF. The CDR3 DNA sequence: TGTGCCAGCAGTTCTGGCAGAAACTATAATTCACCCCTCCACTTT.

CDR3 sequence reads: CASKGATNEKLFF. The CDR3 nucleotides read TGTGCCAGTAAGGGGGCAACTAATGAAAAACTGTTTTTT. V and J are TRBV19 and TRBJ1-4, with D perhaps TRBD1 (6 bases). With 7 bases removed from V and 0 bases from J, the gap between germline ends came to 6 bases. Germline-derived CDR1 and CDR2 are LNHDA and SQIVND (reference sequence). This CDR3 spans 13 amino acids.

This chain joins TRBV7-2 and TRBJ1-6; unclear D gene. Trimming shortened V by 1 base and J by 9 bases, and 4 bases separated the two germline ends. CDR1 and CDR2 from the germline V gene are SGHTA and FQGNSA. The CDR3 loop spans 12 amino acids. CDR3 region: CASSLVASPLHF. CDR3 in DNA: TGTGCCAGCAGCTTAGTAGCTTCACCCCTCCACTTT. Combining the CDR3 with reference TRBV7-2 and TRBJ1-6 gives the whole variable domain GAGVSQSPSNKVTEKGKDVELRCDPISGHTALYWYRQSLGQGLEFLIYFQGNSAPDKSGLPSDRFSAERTGGSVSTLTIQRTQQEDSAVYLCASSLVASPLHFGNGTRLTVT.

The rearrangement joins TRBV18 to TRBJ1-1; D is possibly TRBD1 (5 bases). Germline V gene lookup returns CDR1 KGHSH and CDR2 LQKENI. The V and J ends lost 4 bases and 0 bases respectively, with 9 bases between them. The CDR3 covers 14 residues. DNA of the CDR3: TGTGCCAGCTCACTGACAGTCTTGAACACTGAAGCTTTCTTT. Translated, it gives CASSLTVLNTEAFF. The full variable domain, with the rest looked up from reference TRBV18 and TRBJ1-1, is NAGVMQNPRHLVRRRGQEARLRCSPMKGHSHVYWYRQLPEEGLKFMVYLQKENIIDESGMPKERFSAEFPKEGPSILRIQQVVRGDSAAYFCASSLTVLNTEAFFGQGTRLTVV.

The chain combines TRBV12-3 or TRBV12-4 with TRBJ2-5, with D unresolved. The V gene lost 7 bases and the J gene lost 1 base, with 10 bases spanning the gap. The CDR3 sequence is 13 residues long. The CDR3 sequence: CASTQQAQETQYF. CDR3 in DNA: TGTGCCAGCACTCAGCAGGCCCAAGAGACCCAGTACTTC.